Below, 4 T cell receptor beta chains from the same sample are listed, as sequenced in a study of T cells in localized non-small cell lung cancer. Sequencing was performed with immunoSEQ multiplex PCR; in TCRdb, only in-frame clones are kept and a portion is missing. The sample yields tens of thousands of clones, about 90% seen once. The sample in question was peripheral blood, obtained before any cancer treatment. Every receptor here comes from a woman aged 40-75 years with stage I lung adenocarcinoma.

This chain connects TRBV7-9 to TRBJ2-7; D might be TRBD2 (6 bases). The CDR3 length is 16 residues. Germline V CDR1 and CDR2: SEHNR, FQNEAQ (reference sequence). The V end lost 1 base, the J end lost 5 bases, and 18 bases lay between the germline ends. The CDR3 DNA sequence: TGTGCCAGCAGCTTAGTTGTCGTGGAGGGGACCCACGAGCAGTACTTC. This sequence encodes CASSLVVVEGTHEQYF.

V is TRBV10-3 and J is TRBJ1-2; D is unresolved. V was shortened by 6 bases and J by 0 bases, with 14 bases between the two germline ends. CDR1 and CDR2 (germline): ENHRY, SYGVKD. This CDR3 has 15 residues. CDR3 nucleotide sequence: TGTGCCATCAGCGGGTTGGACGGAACTAACTATGGCTACACCTTC. The encoded protein is CAISGLDGTNYGYTF.

This chain links TRBV5-6 with TRBJ2-2, with 7 bases matching TRBD2. The CDR3 is 13 residues long. The V gene end was trimmed by 3 bases and the J gene end by 5 bases; junction bases not matched to a gene: 1. Germline loops: CDR1 SGHDT, CDR2 YYEEEE. DNA of the CDR3: TGTGCCAGCAGCTCACTAGCGACCGGGGAGCTGTTTTTT. Protein: CASSSLATGELFF. Full variable domain (remainder filled in from reference TRBV5-6 and TRBJ2-2): DAGVTQSPTHLIKTRGQQVTLRCSPKSGHDTVSWYQQALGQGPQFIFQYYEEEERQRGNFPDRFSGHQFPNYSSELNVNALLLGDSALYLCASSSLATGELFFGEGSRLTVL.

This clone was picked up a small number of times. V and J are TRBV7-2 and TRBJ1-2, with TRBD1 identical over 7 bases. The CDR3 consists of 14 residues. CDR1 SGHTA and CDR2 FQGNSA come from the germline V gene. J gave up 6 bases and V 5 bases, and 9 bases lay outside the gene matches. The CDR3: CASSPRQGGNGYTF. DNA for the CDR3: TGTGCCAGCAGCCCCCGACAGGGTGGGAATGGCTACACCTTC.